This TCR beta chain was observed in a study of neurological immune-mediated disorders. Overall study results and limits: Levels of TCR clonal expansion peaked in HTLV-1-associated myelopathy and reached their lowest in multiple sclerosis, under those of healthy controls.

With 10-nucleotide random UMIs, 5'RACE was used to make the cDNA. Each CDR3 protein is one row after TCRdb ran MiXCR on the 5' RACE reads. The sample has roughly 49,000 distinct CDR3 sequences; about 13% are singletons. This clonotype was recorded many times. The antigen remains undetermined. Trimming removed 6 bases from V and 5 bases from J, with 12 bases in between. The CDR3 runs to 13 residues. Regarding time point: longitudinal time-point 3. The unsorted libraries were generated from a total of 2 million PBMCs, which had been stored in RNAlater at -80 C. The rearrangement links TRBV12-3 or TRBV12-4 to TRBJ2-3; D is perhaps TRBD1 (7 bases). The clonotype originates from a male donor with HTLV-1-associated myelopathy (HAM/TSP). Sequenced material: PBMCs. CDR3 coding DNA: TGTGCCAGCAGGTTCCAGGGGGGAGATACGCAGTATTTT. Translated: CASRFQGGDTQYF.